The rows below give T cell receptor beta chains drawn from one sample of a study of CD8+CD57+ T cells in acquired aplastic anemia. TCRdb reprocessed the reads with MiXCR, giving one entry per CDR3 protein. The sample contains about 40,000 distinct CDR3 sequences, 60% to 70% of which appear only once. Sequenced input: sorted CD4+, CD8+, or CD8+CD57+ T cells (not recorded which) from PBMCs. The receptors were sampled from a human donor with aplastic anemia. CDR3s include the opening cysteine and the closing phenylalanine or tryptophan. D genes are given only for firm matches. Clone size, where shown, is once, few, many, or a class for clones that have expanded.

j_gene: TRBJ2-1
v_gene: TRBV11-2
d_gene: NA
abundance: many
CDR3nt: TGTGCCAGCAGCTTAGGAGGCCGGGAACGTGAGCAGTTCTTC
CDR3aa: CASSLGGREREQFF

j_gene: TRBJ2-7
v_gene: TRBV2
d_gene: TRBD1
abundance: many
CDR3nt: TGTGCCAGCAGTTTTCAGGACAGGGTAGTACCCTACGAGCAGTACTTC
CDR3aa: CASSFQDRVVPYEQYF

j_gene: TRBJ2-3
v_gene: TRBV2
d_gene: NA
abundance: NA
CDR3nt: TGTGCCAGCAGTCCCACCCTGGGGGGCACAGATACGCAGTATTTT
CDR3aa: CASSPTLGGTDTQYF

j_gene: TRBJ2-3
v_gene: TRBV10-2
d_gene: NA
abundance: many
CDR3nt: TGCGCCAGCAGTGAGAGCAGCAGGTGGGGTCCCACAGATACGCAGTATTTT
CDR3aa: CASSESSRWGPTDTQYF

j_gene: TRBJ2-2
v_gene: TRBV25-1
d_gene: NA
abundance: NA
CDR3nt: TGTGCCAGCAGTGTCCCAGGGGCCCGAAACACCGGGGAGCTGTTTTTT
CDR3aa: CASSVPGARNTGELFF

j_gene: TRBJ2-7
v_gene: TRBV25-1
d_gene: NA
abundance: few
CDR3nt: TGTGCCAGCAGTGACACCCCCTCCTACGAGCAGTACTTC
CDR3aa: CASSDTPSYEQYF

j_gene: TRBJ2-3
v_gene: TRBV5-1
d_gene: NA
abundance: many
CDR3nt: TGCGCCAGCAGCTTTGGCGGGCTAACAGATACGCAGTATTTT
CDR3aa: CASSFGGLTDTQYF

j_gene: TRBJ1-2
v_gene: TRBV5-6
d_gene: NA
abundance: NA
CDR3nt: TGTGCCAGCAGCTTGGGGAGGGCGGGTGGCTACACCTTC
CDR3aa: CASSLGRAGGYTF

j_gene: TRBJ2-7
v_gene: TRBV10-1
d_gene: TRBD2
abundance: NA
CDR3nt: TGTGCCAGCAGCACCCAGCGGGGGGGCGGGTACGAGCAGTACTTC
CDR3aa: CASSTQRGGGYEQYF

j_gene: TRBJ2-1
v_gene: TRBV10-3
d_gene: TRBD2
abundance: NA
CDR3nt: TGTGCCATCAGCTCCGGGACTAGAGACAATGAGCAGTTCTTC
CDR3aa: CAISSGTRDNEQFF

j_gene: TRBJ2-3
v_gene: TRBV7-2
d_gene: NA
abundance: once
CDR3nt: TGTGCCAGCAGCTTCGATGCCATAGATACGCAGTATTTT
CDR3aa: CASSFDAIDTQYF

j_gene: TRBJ1-2
v_gene: TRBV19
d_gene: TRBD1
abundance: once
CDR3nt: TGTGCCAGTAGAAAAAGGGACAGGTATGAAGGCTACACCTTC
CDR3aa: CASRKRDRYEGYTF

j_gene: TRBJ1-2
v_gene: TRBV9
d_gene: TRBD1
abundance: once
CDR3nt: TGTGCCAGCAGCGCCCAGGGGGCTGGGCCTGGCTACACCTTC
CDR3aa: CASSAQGAGPGYTF

j_gene: TRBJ1-5
v_gene: TRBV20-1
d_gene: NA
abundance: many
CDR3nt: TGCAGTGCTACGGGCGGAGATCAGCCCCAGCATTTT
CDR3aa: CSATGGDQPQHF

j_gene: TRBJ2-7
v_gene: TRBV2
d_gene: NA
abundance: few
CDR3nt: TGTGCCAGCAGGGGCGATACCTACGAGCAGTACTTC
CDR3aa: CASRGDTYEQYF

j_gene: TRBJ2-7
v_gene: TRBV2
d_gene: NA
abundance: few
CDR3nt: TGTGCCAGCCGCATCAGGGTTTACGAGCAGTACTTC
CDR3aa: CASRIRVYEQYF

j_gene: TRBJ2-1
v_gene: TRBV29-1
d_gene: NA
abundance: NA
CDR3nt: TGCAGCGCACCGGGACCAGGACAGTTCTTC
CDR3aa: CSAPGPGQFF

j_gene: TRBJ2-7
v_gene: TRBV20-1
d_gene: NA
abundance: NA
CDR3nt: TGCAGTGCTAGAGAAAGACAGGACATTTACGAGCAGTACTTC
CDR3aa: CSARERQDIYEQYF

j_gene: TRBJ2-7
v_gene: TRBV15
d_gene: NA
abundance: NA
CDR3nt: TGTGCCACCAGCAGAGCAGAGGACGAGCAGTACTTC
CDR3aa: CATSRAEDEQYF

j_gene: TRBJ2-2
v_gene: TRBV19
d_gene: NA
abundance: once
CDR3nt: TGTGCCAGTAGTATTTCGGACACCGGGGAGCTGTTTTTT
CDR3aa: CASSISDTGELFF

j_gene: TRBJ2-7
v_gene: TRBV20-1
d_gene: TRBD2
abundance: NA
CDR3nt: TGCAGTGCTAGGGAGAAGAGCGGGAGGGCCAAATACGAGCAGTACTTC
CDR3aa: CSAREKSGRAKYEQYF

j_gene: TRBJ1-2
v_gene: TRBV10-3
d_gene: NA
abundance: many
CDR3nt: TGTGCCATCAGTGAAAGGACAGCCACCCCGGACTATGGCCACACCTTC
CDR3aa: CAISERTATPDYGHTF

j_gene: TRBJ2-5
v_gene: TRBV19
d_gene: TRBD1
abundance: NA
CDR3nt: TGTGCCAGTAGTACATCGGGACAGGGGCTGAACGGGAAGGAGACCCAGTACTTC
CDR3aa: CASSTSGQGLNGKETQYF

j_gene: TRBJ2-1
v_gene: TRBV2
d_gene: TRBD2
abundance: NA
CDR3nt: TGTGCCAGCAGTGGTGGCGGGGGGGGCATCAATGAGCAGTTCTTC
CDR3aa: CASSGGGGGINEQFF

j_gene: TRBJ2-7
v_gene: TRBV7-9
d_gene: TRBD1
abundance: NA
CDR3nt: TGTGCCAGCAGCCGGTCCGGGACAGTTGGCTACGAGCAGTACTTC
CDR3aa: CASSRSGTVGYEQYF

j_gene: TRBJ2-7
v_gene: TRBV6-2/TRBV6-3
d_gene: NA
abundance: NA
CDR3nt: TGTGCCAGCAGCCAAGAGACAGCCGCCTACGAGCAGTACTTC
CDR3aa: CASSQETAAYEQYF

j_gene: TRBJ2-7
v_gene: TRBV7-6
d_gene: NA
abundance: NA
CDR3nt: TGTGCCAGCAGCGCAACACCTAGGCACGAGCAGTACTTC
CDR3aa: CASSATPRHEQYF

j_gene: TRBJ2-2
v_gene: TRBV27
d_gene: TRBD1
abundance: NA
CDR3nt: TGTGCCAGCAGCGTTTTCCCTTTACAGGGGACCAACACCGGGGAGCTGTTTTTT
CDR3aa: CASSVFPLQGTNTGELFF